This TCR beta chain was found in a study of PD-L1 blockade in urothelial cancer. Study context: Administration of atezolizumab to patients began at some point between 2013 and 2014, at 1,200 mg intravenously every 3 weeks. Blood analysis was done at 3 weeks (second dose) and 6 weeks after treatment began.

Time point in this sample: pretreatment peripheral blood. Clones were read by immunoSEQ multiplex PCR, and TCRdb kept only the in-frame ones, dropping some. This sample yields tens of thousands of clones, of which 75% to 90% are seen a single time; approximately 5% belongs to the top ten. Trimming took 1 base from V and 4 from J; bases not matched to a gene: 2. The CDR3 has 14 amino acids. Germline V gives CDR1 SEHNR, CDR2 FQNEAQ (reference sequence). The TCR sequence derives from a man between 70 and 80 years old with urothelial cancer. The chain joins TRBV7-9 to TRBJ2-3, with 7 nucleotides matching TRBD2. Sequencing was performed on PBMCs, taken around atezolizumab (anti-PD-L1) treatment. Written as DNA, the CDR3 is TGTGCCAGCAGCTTAGACACTAGCGCAGATACGCAGTATTTT. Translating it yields CASSLDTSADTQYF.